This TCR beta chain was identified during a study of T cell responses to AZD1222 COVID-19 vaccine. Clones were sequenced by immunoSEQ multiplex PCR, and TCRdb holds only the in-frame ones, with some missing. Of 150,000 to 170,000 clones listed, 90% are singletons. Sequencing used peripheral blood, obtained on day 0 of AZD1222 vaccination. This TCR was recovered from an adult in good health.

The CDR3 DNA reads as TGCGCCAGCAGCCAAGATTGGAACAGTAACACAGATACGCAGTATTTT. This gives the protein CASSQDWNSNTDTQYF. The V gene is TRBV4-3, the J gene TRBJ2-3; D call uncertain. This CDR3 region has 16 residues. Germline V lookup: CDR1 LGHNA, CDR2 YSLEER. Trimming stripped 0 bases from V and 2 bases from J, with 12 bases between.